A single sample is the source of the 17 T cell receptor beta chains below, sequenced in a study of T cell responses to AZD1222 COVID-19 vaccine. Clones were read by immunoSEQ multiplex PCR, and TCRdb kept only the in-frame ones, dropping some. In the table there are some 190,000 clones, roughly 90% of which are singletons. This specimen was peripheral blood, taken 28 days after the second AZD1222 dose. The receptors were gathered from an adult who received the AZD1222 COVID-19 vaccine.

The CDR3 region has the DNA TGTGCCAGCAGCTCTGGACAGGGGACAGATACGCAGTATTTT. Its translation: CASSSGQGTDTQYF. This chain connects TRBV7-9 to TRBJ2-3; 9 bases map to TRBD1. CDR1 is SEHNR and CDR2 is FQNEAQ in the germline V gene (reference sequence). The ends lost 4 bases at V and 3 bases at J; junction bases unmatched: 2. This CDR3 is 14 amino acids long.

V is TRBV11-2 and J is TRBJ2-7, with 7 bases matching TRBD2. Trimming removed 5 bases from V and 0 bases from J; junction bases left unmatched: 7. CDR1 and CDR2 (germline): SGHAT, FQNNGV. There are 15 residues in the CDR3. CDR3 DNA sequence: TGTGCCAGCAGCCCCCTCGGGGGGTTCTCCTACGAGCAGTACTTC. Residues: CASSPLGGFSYEQYF. Filled out from reference TRBV11-2 and TRBJ2-7, the complete variable domain reads EAGVAQSPRYKIIEKRQSVAFWCNPISGHATLYWYQQILGQGPKLLIQFQNNGVVDDSQLPKDRFSAERLKGVDSTLKIQPAKLEDSAVYLCASSPLGGFSYEQYFGPGTRLTVT.

Comments on this clone: Other DNA sequences in the sample encode the same CDR3. The chain has TRBV18 and TRBJ1-1; D possibly corresponds to TRBD1 (5 bases). The germline V and J ends were trimmed by 6 bases and 2 bases, with 13 bases remaining between them. The CDR3 spans 14 residues. Germline assignment: CDR1 KGHSH and CDR2 LQKENI. CDR3 in amino acids: CASSPGLSNTEAFF. The CDR3 nucleotides read TGTGCCAGCTCCCCGGGACTTAGCAACACTGAAGCTTTCTTT.

The chain uses TRBV6-6 and TRBJ1-2, with TRBD1 as a possible D gene (5 bases). The V and J ends lost 2 bases and 8 bases respectively, with 15 bases between them. The CDR3 is 14 amino acids. Germline CDR1 and CDR2: MNHNY and SVGAGI (reference sequence). The DNA of the CDR3 is TGTGCCAGCAGTTACCCGGGACCCGAGGAGGGCTACACCTTC. It encodes CASSYPGPEEGYTF.

The chain employs TRBV7-3 and TRBJ2-2; D gene uncertain. V was shortened by 5 bases and J by 7 bases, with 14 bases between the two germline ends. CDR3 size: 14 residues. Germline V gives CDR1 SGHTA, CDR2 FQGTGA. CDR3 nucleotide sequence: TGTGCCAGCAGCCCCCCCGGCTTAGGCGGGGAGCTGTTTTTT. Protein sequence: CASSPPGLGGELFF.

The count of this clone is one. This chain joins TRBV10-3 and TRBJ1-2, with D maybe TRBD1 (6 bases). Germline CDR1 ENHRY, CDR2 SYGVKD. There are 16 residues in the CDR3. Deletions cut 5 bases from V and 5 bases from J, with 21 bases between. The CDR3 sequence is CAISTPRNTGKYGYTF. Here the CDR3 DNA reads TGTGCCATCAGTACCCCTAGAAATACAGGGAAGTATGGCTACACCTTC.

The rearrangement uses TRBV11-2 and TRBJ2-7; possibly TRBD1 for D (6 bases). The CDR3 loop spans 12 amino acids. With 7 bases removed from V and 3 bases from J, the gap between germline ends came to 10 bases. Germline V gives CDR1 SGHAT, CDR2 FQNNGV. The DNA for the CDR3 is TGTGCCAGCACCTCACAGGGCTACGAGCAGTACTTC. Its translation is CASTSQGYEQYF.

The chain is built from TRBV19 and TRBJ1-1, with 10 bases fitting TRBD1. Germline V gives CDR1 LNHDA, CDR2 SQIVND (reference sequence). V gave up 0 bases and J gave up 10 bases; unmatched junction bases: 11. CDR3 length: 16 amino acids. The CDR3 loop is CASSIDLRLGQGLAFF. CDR3 DNA sequence: TGTGCCAGTAGTATAGATTTGCGTTTGGGACAGGGGTTAGCTTTCTTT.

The chain is built from TRBV7-3 and TRBJ1-1; D is unresolved. The CDR3 has 13 amino acids. Germline CDR1 reads SGHTA; CDR2 reads FQGTGA. Trimming stripped 4 bases from V and 5 bases from J, with 11 bases between. CDR3 loop: CASSSTHGTEAFF. CDR3 DNA: TGTGCCAGCAGCTCCACACATGGGACTGAAGCTTTCTTT.

This sequence joins TRBV7-2 and TRBJ1-1, with D perhaps TRBD1 (6 bases). Germline lookup yields CDR1 SGHTA and CDR2 FQGNSA. V was cut by 2 bases and J by 1 base, with 8 bases left in between. This CDR3 spans 14 amino acids. The CDR3 region has the DNA TGTGCCAGCAGCTTAAAGGGGGAGAACACTGAAGCTTTCTTT. Protein: CASSLKGENTEAFF.

V gene TRBV23-1 combines with J gene TRBJ1-3; possible D gene TRBD1, 6 bases. TRBV23-1 is noted as an ORF with a role that remains uncertain. This CDR3 region has 14 residues. With 8 bases removed from V and 4 bases from J, the gap between germline ends came to 15 bases. Here the CDR3 reads CASGTGRSGNTIYF. CDR3 DNA sequence: TGCGCCAGCGGCACAGGGAGGTCCGGAAACACCATATATTTT.

This chain uses TRBV11-3 with TRBJ2-7, with 7 bases fitting TRBD2. Germline V lookup: CDR1 SGHNT, CDR2 YENEEA. The junction had 3 bases not matched to a gene; V was cut back by 4 bases and J by 0 bases. The length of the CDR3 is 14 residues. CDR3 DNA sequence: TGTGCCAGCAGCTACACTAGCGACTCCTACGAGCAGTACTTC. Translated: CASSYTSDSYEQYF. The whole variable domain, remainder taken from reference TRBV11-3 and TRBJ2-7, is EAGVVQSPRYKIIEKKQPVAFWCNPISGHNTLYWYLQNLGQGPELLIRYENEEAVDDSQLPKDRFSAERLKGVDSTLKIQPAELGDSAVYLCASSYTSDSYEQYFGPGTRLTVT.

Written as DNA, the CDR3 is TGTGCCAGCAGCGAGTTCGGACAGGGCTCCTACGAGCAGTACTTC. This encodes CASSEFGQGSYEQYF. The chain combines TRBV3-1 (or the pseudogene TRBV3-2) with TRBJ2-7, with TRBD1 identical over 8 bases. Trimming at V came to 5 bases and at J to 0 bases, leaving 6 bases not matched to a gene. The CDR3 sequence is 15 residues long. In germline, CDR1 is LGHDT, CDR2 YNNKEL (reference sequence).

V is TRBV5-6 and J is TRBJ1-1, with 7 bases fitting TRBD1. This CDR3 is built from 15 residues. V was pared by 1 base and J by 4 bases, with 7 bases of the junction left unmatched. Germline V gene data show CDR1 as SGHDT and CDR2 as YYEEEE. The CDR3 here is CASSLFEGASTEAFF. The DNA for the CDR3 is TGTGCCAGCAGCTTGTTCGAGGGGGCGAGCACTGAAGCTTTCTTT.

The gene calls are TRBV3-1 (or the pseudogene TRBV3-2) and TRBJ1-6; no clear D gene. Germline V lookup: CDR1 LGHDT, CDR2 YNNKEL (reference sequence). This CDR3 is 17 amino acids long. Trimming took 0 bases from V and 3 from J, leaving 12 bases between them. The CDR3 sequence is CASSQDFPEYYNSPLHF. DNA for the CDR3: TGTGCCAGCAGCCAAGACTTCCCAGAATACTATAATTCACCCCTCCACTTT.

This chain joins TRBV19 and TRBJ2-7, with D perhaps TRBD2 (6 bases). CDR1 is LNHDA, CDR2 SQIVND, per germline (reference sequence). CDR3 length: 13 amino acids. Between the trimmed V and J ends, which lost 6 bases and 2 bases, there was a span of 11 bases. CDR3 nucleotide sequence: TGTGCCAGTAGATCGGCGGGGACCTACGAGCAGTACTTC. Translating gives CASRSAGTYEQYF.

The chain uses TRBV3-1 (or the pseudogene TRBV3-2) and TRBJ1-6; no definite D call. Germline values: CDR1 LGHDT, CDR2 YNNKEL (reference sequence). Deletions cut 5 bases from V and 6 bases from J, with 11 bases between. The CDR3 covers 14 residues. CDR3 nucleotides: TGTGCCAGCAGCTTGGAAGGCTTTAATTCACCCCTCCACTTT. As protein: CASSLEGFNSPLHF.